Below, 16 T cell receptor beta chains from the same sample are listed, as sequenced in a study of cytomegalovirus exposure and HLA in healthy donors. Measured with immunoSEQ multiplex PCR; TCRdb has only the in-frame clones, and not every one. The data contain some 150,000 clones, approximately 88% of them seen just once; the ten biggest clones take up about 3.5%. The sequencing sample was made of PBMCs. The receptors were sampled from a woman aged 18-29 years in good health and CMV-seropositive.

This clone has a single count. The CDR3 DNA follows: TGTGCCAGCAGCAGTCGTCTGGCGGGAACGGAGACCCAGTACTTC. This codes for CASSSRLAGTETQYF. The genes are TRBV5-6 and TRBJ2-5, with a weak D call TRBD2 (6 bases). Trimming shortened V by 4 bases and J by 5 bases, and 18 bases separated the two germline ends. This CDR3 has 15 residues. Germline CDR1 is SGHDT and CDR2 is YYEEEE.

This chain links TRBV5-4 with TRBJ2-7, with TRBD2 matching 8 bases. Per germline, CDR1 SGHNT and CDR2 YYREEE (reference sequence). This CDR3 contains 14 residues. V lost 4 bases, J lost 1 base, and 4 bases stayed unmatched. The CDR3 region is CASSPSGPSYEQYF. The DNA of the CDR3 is TGTGCCAGCAGCCCTAGCGGGCCTTCCTACGAGCAGTACTTC.

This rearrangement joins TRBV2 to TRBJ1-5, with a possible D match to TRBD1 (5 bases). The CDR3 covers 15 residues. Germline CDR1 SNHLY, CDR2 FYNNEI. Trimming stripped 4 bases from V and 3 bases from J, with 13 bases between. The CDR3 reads CASSGLGRSNQPQHF. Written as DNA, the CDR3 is TGTGCCAGCAGTGGCTTGGGGCGGTCCAATCAGCCCCAGCATTTT.

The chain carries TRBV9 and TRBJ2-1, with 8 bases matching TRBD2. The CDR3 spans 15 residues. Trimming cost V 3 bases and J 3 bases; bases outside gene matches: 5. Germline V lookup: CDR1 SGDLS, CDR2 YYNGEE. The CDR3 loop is CASSDASGLYNEQFF. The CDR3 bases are TGTGCCAGCAGCGATGCTAGCGGGCTCTACAATGAGCAGTTCTTC.

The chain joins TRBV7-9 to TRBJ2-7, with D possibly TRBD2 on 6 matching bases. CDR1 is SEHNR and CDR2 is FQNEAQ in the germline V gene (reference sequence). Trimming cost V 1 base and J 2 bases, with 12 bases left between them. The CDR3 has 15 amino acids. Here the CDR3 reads CASSLVSGPTYEQYF. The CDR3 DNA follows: TGTGCCAGCAGCTTAGTTAGCGGACCCACCTACGAGCAGTACTTC.

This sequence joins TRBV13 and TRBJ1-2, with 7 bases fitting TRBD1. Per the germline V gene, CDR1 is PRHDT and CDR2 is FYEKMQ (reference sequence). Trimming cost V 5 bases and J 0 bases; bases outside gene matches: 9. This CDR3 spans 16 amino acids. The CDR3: CASSPPSGQPNYGYTF. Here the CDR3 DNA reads TGTGCCAGCAGCCCGCCCTCGGGACAGCCTAACTATGGCTACACCTTC.

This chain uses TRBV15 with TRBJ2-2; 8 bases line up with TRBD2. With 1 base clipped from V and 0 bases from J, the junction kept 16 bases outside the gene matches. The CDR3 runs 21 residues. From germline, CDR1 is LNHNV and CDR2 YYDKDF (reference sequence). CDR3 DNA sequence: TGTGCCACCAGCAGAGGGGGTCGGGGCTACACTAGCGGCCCGAACACCGGGGAGCTGTTTTTT. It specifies CATSRGGRGYTSGPNTGELFF.

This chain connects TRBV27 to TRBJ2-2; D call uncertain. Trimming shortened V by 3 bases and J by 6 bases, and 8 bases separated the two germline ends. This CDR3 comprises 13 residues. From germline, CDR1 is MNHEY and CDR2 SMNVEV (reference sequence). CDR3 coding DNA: TGTGCCAGCAGTTTTTCAGTGGCCGGGGAGCTGTTTTTT. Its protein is CASSFSVAGELFF.

The CDR3 is CASSPGLRGGRKETQYF. DNA of the CDR3: TGCGCCAGCAGCCCCGGTCTGCGGGGCGGGAGAAAAGAGACCCAGTACTTC. The chain combines TRBV5-1 with TRBJ2-5; 7 positions agree with TRBD2. From germline, CDR1 is SGHRS and CDR2 YFSETQ. V was clipped by 4 bases and J by 3 bases; unmatched bases: 15. The CDR3 spans 17 residues.

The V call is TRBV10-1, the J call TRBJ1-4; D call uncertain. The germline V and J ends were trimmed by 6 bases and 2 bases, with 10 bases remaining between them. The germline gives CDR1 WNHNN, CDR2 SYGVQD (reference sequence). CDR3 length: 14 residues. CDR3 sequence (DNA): TGCGCCAGCAGAGATCGGACTACTAATGAAAAACTGTTTTTT. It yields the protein CASRDRTTNEKLFF.

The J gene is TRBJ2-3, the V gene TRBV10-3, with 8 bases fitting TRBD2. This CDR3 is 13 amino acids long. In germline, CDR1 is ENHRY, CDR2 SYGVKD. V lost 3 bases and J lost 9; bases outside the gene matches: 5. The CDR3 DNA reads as TGTGCCATCAGTGACGCGGGAGGCGGAACGCAGTATTTT. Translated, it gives CAISDAGGGTQYF.

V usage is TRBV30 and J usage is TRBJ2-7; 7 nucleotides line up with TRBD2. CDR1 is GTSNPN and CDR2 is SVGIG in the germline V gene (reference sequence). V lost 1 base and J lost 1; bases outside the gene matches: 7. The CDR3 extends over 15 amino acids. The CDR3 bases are TGTGCCTGGAGTGGTCCTAGCGGACTTTCCTACGAGCAGTACTTC. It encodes CAWSGPSGLSYEQYF. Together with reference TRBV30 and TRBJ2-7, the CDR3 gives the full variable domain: SQTIHQWPATLVQPVGSPLSLECTVEGTSNPNLYWYRQAAGRGLQLLFYSVGIGQISSEVPQNLSASRPQDRQFILSSKKLLLSDSGFYLCAWSGPSGLSYEQYFGPGTRLTVT.

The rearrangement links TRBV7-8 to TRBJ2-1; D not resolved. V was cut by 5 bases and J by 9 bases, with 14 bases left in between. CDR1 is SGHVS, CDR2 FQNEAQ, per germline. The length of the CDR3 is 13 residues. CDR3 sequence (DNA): TGTGCCAGCAGCCCAATCGGAGTGGGTGAGCAGTTCTTC. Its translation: CASSPIGVGEQFF.

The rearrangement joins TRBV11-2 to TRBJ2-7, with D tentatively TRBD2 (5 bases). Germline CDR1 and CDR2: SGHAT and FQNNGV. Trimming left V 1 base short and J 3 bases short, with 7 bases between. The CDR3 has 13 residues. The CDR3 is CASSLVGDYEQYF. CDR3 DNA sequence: TGTGCCAGCAGCTTAGTCGGGGACTACGAGCAGTACTTC. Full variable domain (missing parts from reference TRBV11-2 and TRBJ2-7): EAGVAQSPRYKIIEKRQSVAFWCNPISGHATLYWYQQILGQGPKLLIQFQNNGVVDDSQLPKDRFSAERLKGVDSTLKIQPAKLEDSAVYLCASSLVGDYEQYFGPGTRLTVT.

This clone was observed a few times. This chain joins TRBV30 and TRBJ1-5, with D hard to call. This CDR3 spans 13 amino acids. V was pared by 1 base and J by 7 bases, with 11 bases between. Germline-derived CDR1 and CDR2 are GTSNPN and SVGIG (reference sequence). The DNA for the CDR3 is TGTGCCTGGAGTGCGGGGATCTGGCAGCCCCAGCATTTT. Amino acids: CAWSAGIWQPQHF.

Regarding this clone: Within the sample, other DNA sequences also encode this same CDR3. CDR3 protein: CSAIRSYEQYF. For the CDR3, the DNA is TGCAGTGCAATTAGGAGTTACGAGCAGTACTTC. This sequence joins TRBV20-1 and TRBJ2-7; D unresolved. V lost 6 bases, J lost 4 bases, and 10 bases lay in between. CDR3 length equals 11 residues. In germline, CDR1 is DFQATT, CDR2 SNEGSKA (reference sequence).